This TCR beta chain was identified during a study of T cell responses to AZD1222 COVID-19 vaccine. The germline V gene encodes CDR1 SQVTM and CDR2 ANQGSEA. Trimming removed 1 base at V and 7 bases at J, with 17 bases between. This CDR3 contains 15 residues. Clones were sequenced by immunoSEQ multiplex PCR, and TCRdb holds only the in-frame ones, with some missing. The sample shows under 150,000 clones, about 92% of them seen only once. The sequence was obtained from an adult in good health. This chain uses TRBV29-1 with TRBJ2-1; D possibly matches TRBD1 or TRBD2 (5 bases each). Sequenced here: peripheral blood, sampled on day 0 of AZD1222 vaccination. The CDR3 reads CSVEVEGRKLNEQFF. The CDR3 DNA reads TGCAGCGTTGAAGTAGAGGGGCGAAAATTAAATGAGCAGTTCTTC.